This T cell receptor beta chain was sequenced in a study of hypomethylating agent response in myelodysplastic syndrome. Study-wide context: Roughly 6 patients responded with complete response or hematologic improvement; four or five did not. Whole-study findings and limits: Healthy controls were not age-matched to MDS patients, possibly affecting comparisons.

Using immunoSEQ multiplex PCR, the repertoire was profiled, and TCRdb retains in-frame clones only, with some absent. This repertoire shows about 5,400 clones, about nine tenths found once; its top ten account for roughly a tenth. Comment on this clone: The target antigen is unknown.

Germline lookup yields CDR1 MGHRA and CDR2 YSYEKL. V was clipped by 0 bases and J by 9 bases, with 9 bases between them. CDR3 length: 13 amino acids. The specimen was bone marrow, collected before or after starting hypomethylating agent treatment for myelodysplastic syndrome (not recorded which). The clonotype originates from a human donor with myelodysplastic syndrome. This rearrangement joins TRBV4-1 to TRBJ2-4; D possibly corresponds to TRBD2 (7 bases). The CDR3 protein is CASSQEGGGIQYF. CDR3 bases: TGCGCCAGCAGCCAAGAAGGGGGGGGCATTCAGTACTTC.